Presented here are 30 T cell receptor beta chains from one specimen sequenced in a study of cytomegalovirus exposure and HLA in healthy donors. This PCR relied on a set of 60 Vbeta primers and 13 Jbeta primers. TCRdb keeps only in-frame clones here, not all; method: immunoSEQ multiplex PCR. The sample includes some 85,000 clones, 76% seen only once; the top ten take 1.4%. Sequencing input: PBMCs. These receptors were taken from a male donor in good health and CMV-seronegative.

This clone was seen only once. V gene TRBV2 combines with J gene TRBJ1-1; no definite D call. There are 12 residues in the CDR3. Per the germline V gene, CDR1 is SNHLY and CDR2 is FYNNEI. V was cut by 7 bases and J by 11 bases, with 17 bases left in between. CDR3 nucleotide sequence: TGTGCCAGCACCCTCCAATCGGGTGAGGCTTTCTTT. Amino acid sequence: CASTLQSGEAFF. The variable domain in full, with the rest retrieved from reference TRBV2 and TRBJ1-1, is EPEVTQTPSHQVTQMGQEVILRCVPISNHLYFYWYRQILGQKVEFLVSFYNNEISEKSEIFDDQFSVERPDGSNFTLKIRSTKLEDSAMYFCASTLQSGEAFFGQGTRLTVV.

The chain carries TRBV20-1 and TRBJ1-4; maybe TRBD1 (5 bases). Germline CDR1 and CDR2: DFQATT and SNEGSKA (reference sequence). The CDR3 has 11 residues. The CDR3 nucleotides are TGCGGCCGGGTTAGGGGCGAAAAACTGTTTTTT. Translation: CGRVRGEKLFF.

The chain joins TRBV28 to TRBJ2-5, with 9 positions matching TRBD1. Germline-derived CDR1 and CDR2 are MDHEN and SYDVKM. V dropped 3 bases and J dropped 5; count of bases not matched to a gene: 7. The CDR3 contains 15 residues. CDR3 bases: TGTGCCAGCAGTTTTACGGGGACAGGGCACGAGACCCAGTACTTC. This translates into CASSFTGTGHETQYF.

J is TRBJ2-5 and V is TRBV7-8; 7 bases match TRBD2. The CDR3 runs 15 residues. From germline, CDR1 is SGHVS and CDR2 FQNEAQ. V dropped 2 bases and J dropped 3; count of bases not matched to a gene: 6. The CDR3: CASSLWEGREETQYF. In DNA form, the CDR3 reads TGTGCCAGCAGCTTATGGGAGGGAAGGGAAGAGACCCAGTACTTC.

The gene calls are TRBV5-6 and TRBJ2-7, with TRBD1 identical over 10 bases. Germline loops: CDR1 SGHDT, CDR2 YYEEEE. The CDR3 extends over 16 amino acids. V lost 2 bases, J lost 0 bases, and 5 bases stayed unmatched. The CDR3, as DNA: TGTGCCAGCAGCTTAAGCCGGGACAGGGGCTCCTACGAGCAGTACTTC. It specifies CASSLSRDRGSYEQYF.

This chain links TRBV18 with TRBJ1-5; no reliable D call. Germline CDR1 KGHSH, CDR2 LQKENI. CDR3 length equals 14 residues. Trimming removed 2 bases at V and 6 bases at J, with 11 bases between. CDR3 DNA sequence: TGTGCCAGCTCACCAGACGGTCTAGTTCAGCCCCAGCATTTT. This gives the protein CASSPDGLVQPQHF.

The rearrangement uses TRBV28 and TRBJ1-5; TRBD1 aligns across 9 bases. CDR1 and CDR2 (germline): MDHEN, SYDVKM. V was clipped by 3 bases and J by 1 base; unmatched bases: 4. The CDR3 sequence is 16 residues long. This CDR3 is CASSFDRGVSNQPQHF. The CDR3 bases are TGTGCCAGCAGTTTTGACAGGGGGGTCAGCAATCAGCCCCAGCATTTT.

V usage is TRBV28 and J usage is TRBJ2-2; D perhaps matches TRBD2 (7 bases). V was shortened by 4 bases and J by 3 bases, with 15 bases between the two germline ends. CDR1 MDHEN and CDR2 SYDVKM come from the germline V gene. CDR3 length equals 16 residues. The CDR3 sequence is CASSSPGGPDTGELFF. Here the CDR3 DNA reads TGTGCCAGCAGTTCCCCCGGGGGGCCTGACACCGGGGAGCTGTTTTTT.

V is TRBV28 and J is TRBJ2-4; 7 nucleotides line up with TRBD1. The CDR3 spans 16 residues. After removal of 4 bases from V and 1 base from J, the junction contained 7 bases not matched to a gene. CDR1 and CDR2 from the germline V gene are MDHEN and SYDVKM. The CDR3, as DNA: TGTGCCAGCAGTTCGACAGGGAAGAGGGCCAAAAACATTCAGTACTTC. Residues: CASSSTGKRAKNIQYF.

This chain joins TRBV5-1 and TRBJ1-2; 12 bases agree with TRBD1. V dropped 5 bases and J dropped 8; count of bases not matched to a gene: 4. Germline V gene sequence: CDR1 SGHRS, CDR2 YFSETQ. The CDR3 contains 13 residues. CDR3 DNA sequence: TGCGCCAGCAGACCCGGGACAGGGGGCGGCTACACCTTC. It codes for CASRPGTGGGYTF.

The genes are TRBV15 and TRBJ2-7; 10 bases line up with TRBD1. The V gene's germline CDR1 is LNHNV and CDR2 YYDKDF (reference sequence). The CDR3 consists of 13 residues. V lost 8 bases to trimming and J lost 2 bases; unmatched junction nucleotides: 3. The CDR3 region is CATRTGGTYEQYF. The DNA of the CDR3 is TGTGCCACCCGGACAGGGGGGACCTACGAGCAGTACTTC.

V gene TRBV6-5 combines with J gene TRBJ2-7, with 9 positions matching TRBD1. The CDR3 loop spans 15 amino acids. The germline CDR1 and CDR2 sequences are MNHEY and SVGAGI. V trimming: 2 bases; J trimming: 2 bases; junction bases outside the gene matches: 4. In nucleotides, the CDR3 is TGTGCCAGCAGTTACCGAGACAGGGGGGCCTACGAGCAGTACTTC. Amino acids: CASSYRDRGAYEQYF.

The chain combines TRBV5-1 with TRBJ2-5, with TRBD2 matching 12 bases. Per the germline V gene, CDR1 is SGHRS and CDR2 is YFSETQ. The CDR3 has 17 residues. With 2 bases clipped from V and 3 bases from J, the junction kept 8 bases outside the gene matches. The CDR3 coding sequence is TGCGCCAGCAGCTTAGATAGACTAGCGGGGGCAAAAGAGACCCAGTACTTC. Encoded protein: CASSLDRLAGAKETQYF.

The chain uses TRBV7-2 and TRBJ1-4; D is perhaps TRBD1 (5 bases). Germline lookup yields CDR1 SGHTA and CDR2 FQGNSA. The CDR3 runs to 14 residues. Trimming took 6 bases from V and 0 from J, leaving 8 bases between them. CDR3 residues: CASSRTSTNEKLFF. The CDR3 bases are TGTGCCAGCAGTCGGACATCAACTAATGAAAAACTGTTTTTT.

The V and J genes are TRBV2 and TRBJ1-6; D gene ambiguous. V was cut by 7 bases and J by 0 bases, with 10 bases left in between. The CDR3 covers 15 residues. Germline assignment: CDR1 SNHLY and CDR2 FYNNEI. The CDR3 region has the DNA TGTGCCAGCATCGGGAAGGGCTCCTATAATTCACCCCTCCACTTT. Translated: CASIGKGSYNSPLHF.

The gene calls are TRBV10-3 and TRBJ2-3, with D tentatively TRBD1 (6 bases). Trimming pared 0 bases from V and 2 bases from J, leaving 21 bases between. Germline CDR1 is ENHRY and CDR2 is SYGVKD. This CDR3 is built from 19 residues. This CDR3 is CAISESTGIKTGYTDTQYF. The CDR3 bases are TGTGCCATCAGTGAGTCGACGGGGATAAAGACAGGTTACACAGATACGCAGTATTTT.

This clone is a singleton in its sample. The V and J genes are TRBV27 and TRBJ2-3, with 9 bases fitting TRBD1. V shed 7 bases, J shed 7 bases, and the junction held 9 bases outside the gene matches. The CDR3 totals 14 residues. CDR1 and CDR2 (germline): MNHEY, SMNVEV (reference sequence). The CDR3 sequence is CASTSGTGINTQYF. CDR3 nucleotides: TGTGCCAGCACCTCCGGGACAGGGATCAATACGCAGTATTTT.

The DNA of the CDR3 is TGTGCCAGCAGTTACCTCGGGACAGGGGGCAGTGAGACCCAGTACTTC. Residues: CASSYLGTGGSETQYF. This chain joins TRBV6-6 and TRBJ2-5; 12 positions match TRBD1. The CDR3 runs to 16 residues. With V trimmed by 2 bases and J by 5 bases, 6 bases remained unmatched. Germline V CDR1 and CDR2: MNHNY, SVGAGI (reference sequence).

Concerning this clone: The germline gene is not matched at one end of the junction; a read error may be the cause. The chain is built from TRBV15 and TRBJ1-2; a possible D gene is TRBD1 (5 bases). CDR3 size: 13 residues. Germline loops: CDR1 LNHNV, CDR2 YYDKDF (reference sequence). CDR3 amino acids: CATSRDEIDSSNF. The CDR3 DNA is TGTGCCACCAGCAGAGATGAAATCGACAGCTCCAACTTC.

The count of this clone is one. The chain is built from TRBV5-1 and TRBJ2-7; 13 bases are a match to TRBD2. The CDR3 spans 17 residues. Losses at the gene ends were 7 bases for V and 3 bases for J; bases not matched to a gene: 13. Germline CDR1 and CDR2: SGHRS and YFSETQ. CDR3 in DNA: TGCGCCAGCGCACCTAGGACTAGCGGGAGTGTCAGCTACGAGCAGTACTTC. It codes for CASAPRTSGSVSYEQYF.

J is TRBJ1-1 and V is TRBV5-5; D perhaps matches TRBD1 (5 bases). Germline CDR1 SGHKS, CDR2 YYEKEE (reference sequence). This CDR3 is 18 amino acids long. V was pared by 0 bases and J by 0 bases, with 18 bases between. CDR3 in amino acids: CASSLVGSGTAVNTEAFF. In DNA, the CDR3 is TGTGCCAGCAGCTTGGTAGGTTCGGGGACTGCAGTGAACACTGAAGCTTTCTTT.

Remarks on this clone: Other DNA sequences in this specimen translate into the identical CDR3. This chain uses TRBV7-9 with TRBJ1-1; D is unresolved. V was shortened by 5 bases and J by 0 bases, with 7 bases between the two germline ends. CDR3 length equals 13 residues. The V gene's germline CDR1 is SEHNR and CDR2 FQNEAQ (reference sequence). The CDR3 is CASSLDMNTEAFF. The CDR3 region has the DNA TGTGCCAGCAGCCTCGACATGAACACTGAAGCTTTCTTT.

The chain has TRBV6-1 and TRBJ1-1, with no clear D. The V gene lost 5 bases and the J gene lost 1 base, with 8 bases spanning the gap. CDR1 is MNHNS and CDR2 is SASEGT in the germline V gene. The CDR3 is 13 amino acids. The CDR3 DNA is TGTGCCAGCAGTACCGGGGAGAACACTGAAGCTTTCTTT. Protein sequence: CASSTGENTEAFF.

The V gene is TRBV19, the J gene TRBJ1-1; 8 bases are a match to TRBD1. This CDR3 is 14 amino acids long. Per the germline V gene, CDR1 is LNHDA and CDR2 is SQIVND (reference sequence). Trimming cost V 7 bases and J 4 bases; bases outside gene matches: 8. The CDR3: CASIAGQGTTEAFF. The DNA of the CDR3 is TGTGCCAGTATCGCCGGACAGGGTACCACTGAAGCTTTCTTT.

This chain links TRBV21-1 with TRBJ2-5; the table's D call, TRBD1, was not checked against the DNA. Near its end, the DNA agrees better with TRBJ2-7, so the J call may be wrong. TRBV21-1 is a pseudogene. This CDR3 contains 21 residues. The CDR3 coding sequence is TGTGCCAGCAGCCTCTTCCAGGTGCCCCCCGAAGACAGCCCGGAAAACTACGAGCAGTACTTC. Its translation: CASSLFQVPPEDSPENYEQYF.

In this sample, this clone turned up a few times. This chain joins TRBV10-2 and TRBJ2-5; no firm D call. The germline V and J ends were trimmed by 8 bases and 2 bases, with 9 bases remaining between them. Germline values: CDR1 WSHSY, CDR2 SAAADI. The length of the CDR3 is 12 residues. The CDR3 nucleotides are TGCGCCAGCGGCAGCGTTCAAGAGACCCAGTACTTC. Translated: CASGSVQETQYF.

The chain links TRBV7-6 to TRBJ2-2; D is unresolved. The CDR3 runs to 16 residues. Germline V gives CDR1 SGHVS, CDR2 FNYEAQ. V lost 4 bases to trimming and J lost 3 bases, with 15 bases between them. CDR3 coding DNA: TGTGCCAGCAGCTCAGAGGTTACTTCCTACACCGGGGAGCTGTTTTTT. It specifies CASSSEVTSYTGELFF.

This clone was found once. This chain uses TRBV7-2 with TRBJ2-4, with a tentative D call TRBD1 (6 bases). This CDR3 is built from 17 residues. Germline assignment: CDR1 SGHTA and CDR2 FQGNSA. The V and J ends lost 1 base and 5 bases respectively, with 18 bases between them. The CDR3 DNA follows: TGTGCCAGCAGCTTAGTTGCGGAATGGGGGCCCCAAAACATTCAGTACTTC. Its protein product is CASSLVAEWGPQNIQYF. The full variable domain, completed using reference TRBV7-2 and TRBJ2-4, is GAGVSQSPSNKVTEKGKDVELRCDPISGHTALYWYRQSLGQGLEFLIYFQGNSAPDKSGLPSDRFSAERTGGSVSTLTIQRTQQEDSAVYLCASSLVAEWGPQNIQYFGAGTRLSVL.

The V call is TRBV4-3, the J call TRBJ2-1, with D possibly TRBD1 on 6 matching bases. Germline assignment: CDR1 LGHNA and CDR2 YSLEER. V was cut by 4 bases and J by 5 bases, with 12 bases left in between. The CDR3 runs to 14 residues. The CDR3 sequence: CASSRNRVNNEQFF. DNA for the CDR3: TGCGCCAGCAGCCGAAACAGGGTGAACAATGAGCAGTTCTTC.

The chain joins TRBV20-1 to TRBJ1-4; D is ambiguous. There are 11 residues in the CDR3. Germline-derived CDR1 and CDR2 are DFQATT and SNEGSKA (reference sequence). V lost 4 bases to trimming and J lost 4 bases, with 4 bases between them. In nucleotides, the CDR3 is TGCAGTGCTACTAATAATGAAAAACTGTTTTTT. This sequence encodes CSATNNEKLFF.